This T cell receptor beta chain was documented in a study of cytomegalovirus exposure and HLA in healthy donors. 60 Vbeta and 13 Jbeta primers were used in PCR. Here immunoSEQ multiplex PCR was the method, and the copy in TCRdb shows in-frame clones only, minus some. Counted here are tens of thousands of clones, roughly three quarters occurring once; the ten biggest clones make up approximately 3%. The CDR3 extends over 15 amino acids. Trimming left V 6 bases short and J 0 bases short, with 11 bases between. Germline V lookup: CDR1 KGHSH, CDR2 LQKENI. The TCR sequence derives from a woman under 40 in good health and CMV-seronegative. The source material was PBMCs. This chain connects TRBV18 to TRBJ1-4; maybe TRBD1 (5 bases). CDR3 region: CASSRDGATNEKLFF. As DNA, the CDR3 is TGTGCCAGCTCGCGGGACGGCGCAACTAATGAAAAACTGTTTTTT.